This T cell receptor (beta chain) stems from a study of T cell changes during pregnancy in multiple sclerosis (dated by TCRdb to between 2018 and 2021). Broadly, across the study: The study examined how the T cell repertoire changed over the course of pregnancy in women with multiple sclerosis.

The V end gives up 5 bases and the J end 10 bases, leaving 14 bases in the junction not matched to a gene. CDR1 is given as SNHLY and CDR2 as FYNNEI, both from the germline V gene. The CDR3 sequence holds 15 residues, the cysteine and phenylalanine included. Only CDR3 DNA is held: 45 bases, read in frame from base 1. Comment on this clone: What antigen it recognizes has not been identified. Base qualities are missing; no much larger clone stands one base away.

The method behind the library was the immunoSEQ multiplex PCR assay. TCRdb carries this immuneACCESS record with in-frame sequences only. Its versions omit some clonotypes, under half of them owing to an unresolved V gene in the studies checked, with the rest unexplained. The sample table contains 35,000 to 45,000 clones; only one count was recorded for about nine tenths of them. 0.47% of the sample lies in the top ten. The TCR sequence derives from a female donor in good health, enrolled as a control in a pregnancy study. The rearranged segments are TRBV2 and TRBJ2-3; TRBD2 matches 8 bases in the middle. The input for sequencing was CD4+ T cells from peripheral blood mononuclear cells, taken in the second trimester of pregnancy. Read as DNA, the sequence is TGTGCCAGCAGTACTAGCGGCCAGGGAAGGTTGTCGCAGTATTTT. This yields the protein CASSTSGQGRLSQYF.